A selection of T cell receptor beta chains follows, all from one sample in a study of CD8+CD57+ T cells in acquired aplastic anemia. TCRdb analysed the reads with MiXCR anew, one entry per CDR3 protein. This sample yields about 160,000 distinct CDR3 sequences, of which approximately 40% are seen a single time; 0.8% to 1.1% belongs to the top ten. The sequenced sample consisted of sorted CD4+, CD8+, or CD8+CD57+ T cells (not recorded which) from PBMCs. The receptors were sampled from a human donor in good health. Each CDR3 is given with its conserved first and last residue. Clone size is not always given. Where it is, it says once, few, many or a class for expanded clones.

CDR3 length,V gene,J gene,clone size,CDR3 protein
16,TRBV10-2,TRBJ2-7,.,CASRLTSGTPFYEQYF
13,TRBV5-1,TRBJ2-1,many,CASSSQGDNEQFF
13,TRBV7-3,TRBJ2-7,few,CASIIPGTYEQYF
15,TRBV20-1,TRBJ2-5,.,CSAPWAGGIQETQYF
13,TRBV6-1,TRBJ1-2,many,CASRALANYGYTF
12,TRBV6-2/TRBV6-3,TRBJ2-1,many,CASSYPYRVQFF
10,TRBV20-1,TRBJ2-3,.,CSARRDTQYF
13,TRBV5-1,TRBJ2-7,.,CASSDKTYGEQYF
14,TRBV14,TRBJ1-4,.,CASSQGLKGRKLFF
16,TRBV18,TRBJ2-4,.,CASSRSGQLAKNIQYF
14,TRBV9,TRBJ1-1,once,CASSGDRGWTEAFF
13,TRBV6-4,TRBJ1-1,.,CASSRESNTEAFF
15,TRBV10-2,TRBJ1-5,.,CASSEVSGAGQPQHF
17,TRBV4-2,TRBJ2-2,few,CASSLGRGAGGTGELFF
19,TRBV14,TRBJ2-3,many,CASSQVPWTGSVDPDTQYF
17,TRBV7-3,TRBJ2-3,.,CASSSTHSGGATDTQYF
16,TRBV4-1,TRBJ2-1,many,CASSHPGSPIPNEQFF
14,TRBV10-1,TRBJ2-3,once,CASSETAIPDTQYF
21,TRBV11-1,TRBJ1-2,.,CASSWPGTANTEAFFGYGYTF
13,TRBV2,TRBJ1-2,many,CASSLGQRRGYTF
14,TRBV11-2,TRBJ2-2,.,CASSLEVGTGELFF